Described below is a single TCR beta chain sequence and its context. As yet, its antigen is unknown. The PCR was carried out with 60 Vbeta primers and 13 Jbeta primers. Profiling relied on immunoSEQ multiplex PCR, and the TCRdb table lists in-frame clones only, not all of them. The table records about 190,000 clones, 65% to 85% of them present only once. The sample originates from a study of cytomegalovirus exposure and HLA in healthy donors. Study-level points and caveats: Donor immune exposure was known only as CMV serostatus. A further, later analysis showed that HLA-associated TCR beta chains (compared with equally common others) were more clonally expanded.

The CDR3 consists of 12 residues. Trimming removed 3 bases from V and 8 bases from J, with 10 bases in between. Germline V gene lookup returns CDR1 SEHNR and CDR2 FQNEAQ (reference sequence). The rearrangement joins TRBV7-9 to TRBJ1-2; D might be TRBD1 (6 bases). This sequence was found in a woman in her twenties or thirties in good health and CMV-seropositive. The specimen was PBMCs. CDR3 bases: TGTGCCAGCAGCTTTGGGGACATAGGCTACACCTTC. Protein product: CASSFGDIGYTF.